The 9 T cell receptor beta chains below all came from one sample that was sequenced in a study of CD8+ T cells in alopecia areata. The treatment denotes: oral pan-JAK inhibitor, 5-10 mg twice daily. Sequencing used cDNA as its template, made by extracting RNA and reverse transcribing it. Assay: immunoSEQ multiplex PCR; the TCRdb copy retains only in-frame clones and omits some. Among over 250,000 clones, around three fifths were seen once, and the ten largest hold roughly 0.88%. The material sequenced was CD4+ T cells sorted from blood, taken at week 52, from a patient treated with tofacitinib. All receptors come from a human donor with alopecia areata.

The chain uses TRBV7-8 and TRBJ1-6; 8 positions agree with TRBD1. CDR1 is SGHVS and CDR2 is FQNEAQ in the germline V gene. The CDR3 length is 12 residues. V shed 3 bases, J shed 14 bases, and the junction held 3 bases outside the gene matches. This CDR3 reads CASSFTGGALHF. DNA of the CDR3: TGTGCCAGCAGCTTCACAGGGGGGGCCCTCCACTTT.

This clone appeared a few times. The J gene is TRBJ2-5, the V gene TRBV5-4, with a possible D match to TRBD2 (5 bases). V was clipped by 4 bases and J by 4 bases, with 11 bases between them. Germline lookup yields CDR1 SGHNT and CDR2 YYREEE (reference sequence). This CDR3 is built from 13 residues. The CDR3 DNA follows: TGTGCCAGCAGCGTGGACTGGGCAGAGACCCAGTACTTC. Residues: CASSVDWAETQYF. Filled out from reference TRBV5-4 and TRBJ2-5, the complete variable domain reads ETGVTQSPTHLIKTRGQQVTLRCSSQSGHNTVSWYQQALGQGPQFIFQYYREEENGRGNFPPRFSGLQFPNYSSELNVNALELDDSALYLCASSVDWAETQYFGPGTRLLVL.

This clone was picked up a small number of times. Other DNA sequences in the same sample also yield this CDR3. CDR3 amino acids: CASSYPGGLEQYF. The CDR3 DNA is TGTGCCAGCAGTTACCCTGGGGGCCTCGAGCAGTACTTC. The chain couples TRBV6-5 to TRBJ2-7; a weak D match, TRBD1 (6 bases). This CDR3 has 13 amino acids. Germline CDR1 reads MNHEY; CDR2 reads SVGAGI. Trimming pared 2 bases from V and 6 bases from J, leaving 11 bases between.

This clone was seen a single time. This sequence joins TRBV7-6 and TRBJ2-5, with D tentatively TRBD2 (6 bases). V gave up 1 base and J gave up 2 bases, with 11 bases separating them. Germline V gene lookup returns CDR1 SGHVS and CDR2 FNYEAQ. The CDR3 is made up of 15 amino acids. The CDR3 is CASSLDYGLQETQYF. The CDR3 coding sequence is TGTGCCAGCAGCTTAGACTATGGACTACAAGAGACCCAGTACTTC.

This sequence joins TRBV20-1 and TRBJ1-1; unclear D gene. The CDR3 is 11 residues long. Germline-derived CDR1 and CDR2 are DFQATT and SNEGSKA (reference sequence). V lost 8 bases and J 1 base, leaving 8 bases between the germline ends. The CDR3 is CSSTPNTEAFF. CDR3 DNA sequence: TGCAGTTCGACACCGAACACTGAAGCTTTCTTT.

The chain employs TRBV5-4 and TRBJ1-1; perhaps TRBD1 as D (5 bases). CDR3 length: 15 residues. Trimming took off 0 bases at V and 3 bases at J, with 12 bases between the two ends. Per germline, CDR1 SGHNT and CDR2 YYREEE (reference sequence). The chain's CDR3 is CASSLGGPGDTEAFF. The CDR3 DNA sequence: TGTGCCAGCAGCTTGGGGGGCCCGGGAGACACTGAAGCTTTCTTT.

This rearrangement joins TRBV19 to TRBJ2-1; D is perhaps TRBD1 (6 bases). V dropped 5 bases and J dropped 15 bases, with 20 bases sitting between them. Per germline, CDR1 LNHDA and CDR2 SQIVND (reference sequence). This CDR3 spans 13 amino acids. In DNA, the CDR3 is TGTGCCAGTAGTCTCGGACTTGACAGGCCTCGGTTCTTC. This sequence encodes CASSLGLDRPRFF.

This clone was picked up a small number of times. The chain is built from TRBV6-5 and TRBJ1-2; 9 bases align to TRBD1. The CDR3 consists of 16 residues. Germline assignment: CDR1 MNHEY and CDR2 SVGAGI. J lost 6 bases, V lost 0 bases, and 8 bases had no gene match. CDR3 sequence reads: CASSYSTGTGKDGYTF. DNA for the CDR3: TGTGCCAGCAGTTACTCAACGGGGACAGGGAAGGATGGCTACACCTTC.

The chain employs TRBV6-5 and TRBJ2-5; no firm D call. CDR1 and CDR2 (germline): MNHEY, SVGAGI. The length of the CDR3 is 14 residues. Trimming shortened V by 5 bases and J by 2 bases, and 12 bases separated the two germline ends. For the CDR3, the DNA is TGTGCCAGCAGTCCAATCGGGTCGCAAGAGACCCAGTACTTC. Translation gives CASSPIGSQETQYF.